The next 6 T cell receptor beta chains were all read from a single sample in a study of cytomegalovirus exposure and HLA in healthy donors. The PCR contained 60 Vbeta and 13 Jbeta primers. Using immunoSEQ multiplex PCR, the repertoire was profiled, and TCRdb retains in-frame clones only, with some absent. The sample lists about 170,000 clones; 84% were seen once. Sequenced sample: PBMCs. These receptors were taken from a man in his late teens or twenties in good health and CMV-seronegative.

V usage is TRBV6-5 and J usage is TRBJ1-5, with TRBD1 matching over 7 bases. This CDR3 comprises 13 residues. Unmatched junction bases numbered 6, after V lost 8 bases and J lost 5 bases. The germline V gene encodes CDR1 MNHEY and CDR2 SVGAGI. CDR3 protein: CASAGGLDQPQHF. DNA for the CDR3: TGTGCCAGCGCAGGGGGGCTAGATCAGCCCCAGCATTTT.

The chain combines TRBV27 with TRBJ1-1; D uncertain. Germline V gene sequence: CDR1 MNHEY, CDR2 SMNVEV (reference sequence). The CDR3 totals 12 residues. The V end was cut by 7 bases, the J end by 6 bases, with 12 bases between. The CDR3 spells CASIGGLAEAFF. The CDR3, as DNA: TGTGCCAGCATTGGCGGATTGGCTGAAGCTTTCTTT.

CDR3 region: CATSRGGEIKETQYF. In DNA form, the CDR3 reads TGTGCCACCAGCAGAGGGGGAGAAATCAAAGAGACCCAGTACTTC. The gene calls are TRBV15 and TRBJ2-5; D may be TRBD2 (5 bases). In germline, CDR1 is LNHNV, CDR2 YYDKDF (reference sequence). This CDR3 comprises 15 residues. V lost 1 base to trimming and J lost 3 bases, with 12 bases between them.

The chain carries TRBV19 and TRBJ2-3, with D possibly TRBD2 on 6 matching bases. Trimming took 3 bases from V and 4 from J, leaving 14 bases between them. CDR3 length equals 15 residues. Germline V gene lookup returns CDR1 LNHDA and CDR2 SQIVND (reference sequence). This chain's CDR3 is CASSIRPGGADTQYF. The CDR3 coding sequence is TGTGCCAGTAGTATTAGACCCGGAGGGGCAGATACGCAGTATTTT.

V and J are TRBV11-2 and TRBJ2-5; 16 positions agree with TRBD2. The junction had 8 bases not matched to a gene; V was cut back by 5 bases and J by 5 bases. The CDR3 has 17 amino acids. The V gene's germline CDR1 is SGHAT and CDR2 FQNNGV. The CDR3 protein is CASSPPGLAGGGETQYF. DNA of the CDR3: TGTGCCAGCAGCCCCCCGGGACTAGCGGGAGGGGGGGAGACCCAGTACTTC.

CDR3 in amino acids: CASSFRAGLNNEQFF. The CDR3 DNA reads as TGTGCCAGCAGCTTCAGGGCGGGACTAAACAATGAGCAGTTCTTC. V gene TRBV5-6 combines with J gene TRBJ2-1; 7 nucleotides match TRBD2. Germline V gene data show CDR1 as SGHDT and CDR2 as YYEEEE. The CDR3 extends over 15 amino acids. Unmatched junction bases numbered 7, after V lost 2 bases and J lost 5 bases.